Here is one TCR beta chain with its context. Sequencing used cDNA as its template, made by extracting RNA and reverse transcribing it. This table comes from immunoSEQ multiplex PCR, and its TCRdb copy is limited to in-frame clones, with some not included. The sample consists of 55,000 to 65,000 clones, 40% to 50% of them appearing once. Per the germline V gene, CDR1 is SGDLS and CDR2 is YYNGEE. The CDR3 length is 16 residues. V lost 0 bases, J lost 6 bases, and 2 bases stayed unmatched. Sorted out of PBMCs were CD4+ T cells and CD8+ T cells. This sample stems from a study of CD8+ T cells in alopecia areata.

Sequencing used NKG2D-low CD8+ T cells sorted from blood. The origin of this receptor is a human donor with alopecia areata. V gene TRBV9 combines with J gene TRBJ1-6; 11 nucleotides line up with TRBD1. Here the CDR3 DNA reads TGTGCCAGCAGCGTAGGAGGGACAGGGGGTAATTCACCCCTCCACTTT. Residues: CASSVGGTGGNSPLHF. Looking up the rest from reference TRBV9 and TRBJ1-6 gives the full variable domain: DSGVTQTPKHLITATGQRVTLRCSPRSGDLSVYWYQQSLDQGLQFLIQYYNGEERAKGNILERFSAQQFPDLHSELNLSSLELGDSALYFCASSVGGTGGNSPLHFGNGTRLTVT.